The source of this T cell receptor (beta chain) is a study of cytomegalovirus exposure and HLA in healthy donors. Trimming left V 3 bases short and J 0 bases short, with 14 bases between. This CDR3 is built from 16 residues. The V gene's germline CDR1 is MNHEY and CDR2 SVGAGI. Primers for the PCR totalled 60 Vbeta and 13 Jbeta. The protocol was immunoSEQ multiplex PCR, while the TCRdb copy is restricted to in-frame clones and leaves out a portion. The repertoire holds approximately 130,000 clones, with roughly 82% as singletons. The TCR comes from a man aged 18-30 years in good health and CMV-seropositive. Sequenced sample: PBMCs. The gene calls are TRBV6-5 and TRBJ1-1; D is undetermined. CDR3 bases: TGTGCCAGCAGTTATGGTCCACTAGACATGAACACTGAAGCTTTCTTT. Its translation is CASSYGPLDMNTEAFF.